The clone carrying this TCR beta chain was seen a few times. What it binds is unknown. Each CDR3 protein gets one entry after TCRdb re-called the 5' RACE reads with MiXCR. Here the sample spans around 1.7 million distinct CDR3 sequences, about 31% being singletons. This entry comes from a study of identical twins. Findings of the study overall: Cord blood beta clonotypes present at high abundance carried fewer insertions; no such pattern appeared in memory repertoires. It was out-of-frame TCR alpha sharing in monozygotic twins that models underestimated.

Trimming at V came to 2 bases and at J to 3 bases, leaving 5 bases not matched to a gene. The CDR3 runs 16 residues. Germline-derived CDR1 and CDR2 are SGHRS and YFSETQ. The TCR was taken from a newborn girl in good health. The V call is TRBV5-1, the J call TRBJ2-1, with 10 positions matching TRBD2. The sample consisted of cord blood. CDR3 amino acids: CASSLDRTSGYNEQFF. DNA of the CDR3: TGCGCCAGCAGCTTAGACCGGACTAGCGGCTACAATGAGCAGTTCTTC.